One T cell receptor beta chain is described in this entry. Its antigen is unknown. Measured with immunoSEQ multiplex PCR; TCRdb has only the in-frame clones, and not every one. This table has 90,000 or so clones, 65% to 90% appearing once. V lost 3 bases and J lost 7; bases outside the gene matches: 1. Germline CDR1 reads SGDLS; CDR2 reads YYNGEE. The CDR3 sequence is 14 residues long. This sample was included in a study of T cell responses to AZD1222 COVID-19 vaccine. Findings and caveats of the study: The sample set comprised mostly white British donors with more females, and clonal diversity was possibly underestimated.

V is TRBV9 and J is TRBJ2-1; 13 nucleotides match TRBD2. This receptor was obtained from an adult in good health. The starting material was peripheral blood, obtained on day 0 of AZD1222 vaccination. CDR3 sequence reads: CASSAGLAGNEQFF. Written as DNA, the CDR3 is TGTGCCAGCAGCGCGGGACTAGCGGGGAATGAGCAGTTCTTC. Based on the CDR3 plus reference TRBV9 and TRBJ2-1, the full variable domain is DSGVTQTPKHLITATGQRVTLRCSPRSGDLSVYWYQQSLDQGLQFLIQYYNGEERAKGNILERFSAQQFPDLHSELNLSSLELGDSALYFCASSAGLAGNEQFFGPGTRLTVL.